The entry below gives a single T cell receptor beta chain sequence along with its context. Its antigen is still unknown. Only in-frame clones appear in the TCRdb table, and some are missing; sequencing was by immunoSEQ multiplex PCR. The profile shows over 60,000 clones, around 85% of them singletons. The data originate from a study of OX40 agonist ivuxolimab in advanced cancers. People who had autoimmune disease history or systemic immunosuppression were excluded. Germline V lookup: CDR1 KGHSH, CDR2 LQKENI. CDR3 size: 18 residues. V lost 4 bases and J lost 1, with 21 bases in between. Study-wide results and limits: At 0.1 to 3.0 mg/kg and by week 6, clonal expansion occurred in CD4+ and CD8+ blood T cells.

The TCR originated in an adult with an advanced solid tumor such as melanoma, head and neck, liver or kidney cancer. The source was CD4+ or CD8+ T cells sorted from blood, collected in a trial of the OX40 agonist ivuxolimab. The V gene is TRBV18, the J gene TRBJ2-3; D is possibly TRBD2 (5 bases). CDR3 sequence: CASSLLPSTDGGTDTQYF. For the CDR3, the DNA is TGTGCCAGCTCACTCCTCCCCTCGACGGACGGGGGCACAGATACGCAGTATTTT.